The clone carrying this T cell receptor (beta chain) is medium-sized (0.01 to 0.1%) in the sample. Its antigen is as yet unknown. This sample is part of a study of read filtering for tumor transcriptome and immune sequencing. General observations from the study: IR-seq captured clonotypes deeper and more reliably than RNA-seq.

At the time of active disease, bone marrow was collected from every patient. From 300 to 400 ng of RNA, a library with molecular barcoded alpha/delta and beta/gamma adaptors was made. TCRdb itself ran the reads through MiXCR, one entry per CDR3 protein. The top ten hold around 66% of the sample, which has 20,000 to 25,000 distinct CDR3 sequences, roughly 13% seen once. The receptor was derived from a donor at least 40 years old with multiple myeloma. Sequencing was performed on a population of CD138-negative cells sorted from bone marrow.

The CDR3 sequence: CSVLDRGKDNEQFF. The CDR3 DNA follows: TGCAGCGTTTTGGACAGGGGGAAAGACAATGAGCAGTTCTTC. The V and J genes are TRBV29-1 and TRBJ2-1; 10 positions agree with TRBD1. CDR3 length: 14 residues. Germline lookup yields CDR1 SQVTM and CDR2 ANQGSEA. Trimming cost V 5 bases and J 5 bases; bases outside gene matches: 6.